A single sample gave rise to the 2 T cell receptor beta chains below, sequenced in a study of early T cells in non-severe SARS-CoV-2 infection. MiXCR was run by TCRdb on the 5' RACE reads, yielding one entry per CDR3 protein. Among approximately 64,000 distinct CDR3 sequences listed, roughly a sixth were seen once. Source: whole blood, taken at baseline. The receptors shown here come from an adult who was a healthcare worker with PCR-confirmed SARS-CoV-2 infection or an uninfected control (not recorded which).

The chain combines TRBV6-6 with TRBJ1-1; D remains ambiguous. Trimming removed 0 bases from V and 3 bases from J, with 8 bases in between. The CDR3 has 14 amino acids. Germline assignment: CDR1 MNHNY and CDR2 SVGAGI (reference sequence). The chain's CDR3 is CASSYSPQYTEAFF. The CDR3 nucleotides are TGTGCCAGCAGTTACTCCCCCCAGTACACTGAAGCTTTCTTT.

The chain has TRBV6-6 and TRBJ1-6; D is possibly TRBD1 (6 bases). The germline gives CDR1 MNHNY, CDR2 SVGAGI (reference sequence). V shed 6 bases and J shed 7 bases, with 13 bases lying between them. This CDR3 contains 14 residues. The CDR3 loop reads CASRGQGSNSPLHF. In nucleotides, the CDR3 is TGTGCCAGCAGAGGTCAGGGGTCAAATTCACCCCTCCACTTT.